This T cell receptor (beta chain) is from a study of blood T cell repertoires in COVID-19. At the level of the study: PBMCs, B-cell-depleted T cells, or T cells were the source of the cDNA or gDNA that made up the material.

As handled by the study authors: Amplifying reference gene primers gave estimates of nucleated cell counts. TCRdb's copy holds only in-frame clones and misses some; the assay was immunoSEQ multiplex PCR. The DNA gave D and trimming, while V, J and clone size come from that table. This table has tens of thousands of clones, about 84% appearing once. The CDR3 has 14 residues. The germline CDR1 and CDR2 sequences are DFQATT and SNEGSKA (reference sequence). V was shortened by 3 bases and J by 0 bases, with 10 bases between the two germline ends. The sequenced sample consisted of peripheral blood. The chain has TRBV20-1 and TRBJ2-3; D gene ambiguous. This TCR was sampled from a man aged 60-69 years with acute or convalescent COVID-19. Here the CDR3 DNA reads TGCAGTGCTAGTACGGGTGCTAGCACAGATACGCAGTATTTT. Translation gives CSASTGASTDTQYF.